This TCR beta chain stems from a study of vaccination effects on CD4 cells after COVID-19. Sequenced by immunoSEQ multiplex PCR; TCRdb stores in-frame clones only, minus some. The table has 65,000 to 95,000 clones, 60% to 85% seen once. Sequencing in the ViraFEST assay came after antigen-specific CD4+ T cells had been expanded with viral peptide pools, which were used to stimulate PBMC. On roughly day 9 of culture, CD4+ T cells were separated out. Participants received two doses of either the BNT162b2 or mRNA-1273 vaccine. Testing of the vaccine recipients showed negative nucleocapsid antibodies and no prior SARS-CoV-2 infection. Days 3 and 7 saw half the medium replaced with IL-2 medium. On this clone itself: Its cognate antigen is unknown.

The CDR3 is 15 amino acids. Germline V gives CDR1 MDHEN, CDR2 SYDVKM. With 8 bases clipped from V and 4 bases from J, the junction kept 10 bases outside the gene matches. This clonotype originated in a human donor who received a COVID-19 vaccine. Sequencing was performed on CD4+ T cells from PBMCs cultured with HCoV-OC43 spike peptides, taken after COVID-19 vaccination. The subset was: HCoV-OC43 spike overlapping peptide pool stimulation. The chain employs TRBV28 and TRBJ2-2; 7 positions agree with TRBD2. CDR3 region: CASAKGRVGTGELFF. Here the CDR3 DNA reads TGTGCCAGCGCCAAGGGGAGGGTGGGCACCGGGGAGCTGTTTTTT.